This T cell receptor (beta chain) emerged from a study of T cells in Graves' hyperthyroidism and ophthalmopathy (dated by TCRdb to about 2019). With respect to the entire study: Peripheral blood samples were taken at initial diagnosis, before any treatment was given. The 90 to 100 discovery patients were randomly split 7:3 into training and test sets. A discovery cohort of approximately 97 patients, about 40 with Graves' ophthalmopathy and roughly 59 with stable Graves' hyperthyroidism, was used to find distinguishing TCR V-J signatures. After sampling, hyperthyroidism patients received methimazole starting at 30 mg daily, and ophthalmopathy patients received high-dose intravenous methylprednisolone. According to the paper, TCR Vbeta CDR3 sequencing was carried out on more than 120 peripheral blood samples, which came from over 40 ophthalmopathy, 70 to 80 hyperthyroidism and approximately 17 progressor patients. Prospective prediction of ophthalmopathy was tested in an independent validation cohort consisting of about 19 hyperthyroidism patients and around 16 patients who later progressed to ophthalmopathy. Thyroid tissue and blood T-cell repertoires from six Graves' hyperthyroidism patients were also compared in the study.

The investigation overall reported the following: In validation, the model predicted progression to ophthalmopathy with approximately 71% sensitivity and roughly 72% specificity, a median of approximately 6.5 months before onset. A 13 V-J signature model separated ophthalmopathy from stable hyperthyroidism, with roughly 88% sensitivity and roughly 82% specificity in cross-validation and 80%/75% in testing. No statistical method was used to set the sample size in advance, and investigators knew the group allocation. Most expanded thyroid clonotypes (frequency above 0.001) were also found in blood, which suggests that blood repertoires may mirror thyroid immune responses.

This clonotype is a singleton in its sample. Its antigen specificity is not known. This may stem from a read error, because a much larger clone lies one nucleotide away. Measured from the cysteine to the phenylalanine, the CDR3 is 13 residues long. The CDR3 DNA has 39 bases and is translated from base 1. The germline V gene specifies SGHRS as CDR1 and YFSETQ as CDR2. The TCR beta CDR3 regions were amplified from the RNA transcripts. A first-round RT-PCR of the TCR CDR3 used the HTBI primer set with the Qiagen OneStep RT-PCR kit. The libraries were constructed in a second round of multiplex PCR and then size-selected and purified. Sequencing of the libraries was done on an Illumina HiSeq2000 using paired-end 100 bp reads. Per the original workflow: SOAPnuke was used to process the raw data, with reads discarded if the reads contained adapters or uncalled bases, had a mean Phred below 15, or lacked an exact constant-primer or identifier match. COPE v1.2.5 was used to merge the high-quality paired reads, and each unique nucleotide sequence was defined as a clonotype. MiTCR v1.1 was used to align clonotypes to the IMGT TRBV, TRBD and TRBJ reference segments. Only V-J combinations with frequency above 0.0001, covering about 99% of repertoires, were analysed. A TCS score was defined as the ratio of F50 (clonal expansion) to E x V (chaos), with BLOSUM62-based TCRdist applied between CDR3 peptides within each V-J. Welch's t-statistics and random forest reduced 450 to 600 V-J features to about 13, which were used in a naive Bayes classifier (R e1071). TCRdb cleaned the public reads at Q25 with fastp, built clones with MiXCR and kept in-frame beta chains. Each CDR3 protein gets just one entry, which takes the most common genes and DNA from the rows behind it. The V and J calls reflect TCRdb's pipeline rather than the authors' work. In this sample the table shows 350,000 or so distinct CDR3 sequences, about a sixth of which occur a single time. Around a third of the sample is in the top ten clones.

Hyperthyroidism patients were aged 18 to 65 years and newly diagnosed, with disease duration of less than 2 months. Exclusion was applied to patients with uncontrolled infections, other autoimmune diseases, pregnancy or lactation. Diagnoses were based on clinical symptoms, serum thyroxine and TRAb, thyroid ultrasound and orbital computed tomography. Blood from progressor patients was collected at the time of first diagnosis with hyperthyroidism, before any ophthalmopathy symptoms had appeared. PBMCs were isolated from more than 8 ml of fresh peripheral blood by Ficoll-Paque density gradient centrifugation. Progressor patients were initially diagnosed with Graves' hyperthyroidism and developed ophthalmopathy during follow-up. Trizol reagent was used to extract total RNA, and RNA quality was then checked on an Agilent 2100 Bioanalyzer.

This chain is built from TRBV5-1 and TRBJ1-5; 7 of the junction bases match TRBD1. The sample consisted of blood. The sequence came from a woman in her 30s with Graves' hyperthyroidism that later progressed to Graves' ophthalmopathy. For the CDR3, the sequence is CAGSFTGDQPQHF. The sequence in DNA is TGCGCCGGCAGCTTTACAGGGGATCAGCCCCAGCATTTT.